The sequence of this TCR beta chain was determined in a study of blood T cell repertoires in COVID-19. Study-level information: PBMCs, B-cell-depleted T cells, or T cells provided the cDNA or gDNA that made up the material.

This CDR3 contains 13 residues. V lost 4 bases and J 7 bases, leaving 13 bases between the germline ends. The germline CDR1 and CDR2 sequences are MNHEY and SVGAGI. Original methodology: Nucleated cell number was recorded as an estimate derived from reference gene primer amplification. Repertoires were generated with immunoSEQ multiplex PCR, while TCRdb's copy carries only in-frame clones and drops some. V, J and clone size are taken as reported in that table, and D and trimming were inferred from the DNA itself. The data contain under 100,000 clones, 83% of them singletons. The receptor's source is a woman aged 55-75 years with acute or convalescent COVID-19. The chain links TRBV6-5 to TRBJ1-2; weak D call: TRBD1 (5 bases). The sample taken for sequencing was peripheral blood. The CDR3 sequence: CASSLGRVGGYTF. CDR3 DNA: TGTGCCAGCAGTTTGGGCAGGGTCGGTGGCTACACCTTC.